The rows below give T cell receptor beta chains drawn from one sample of a study of blood T cells in healthy people across ages. TCRdb ran MiXCR on the 5' RACE reads and lists one entry per CDR3 protein. Of 1.5 million or so distinct CDR3 sequences listed, roughly 43% were seen once; the top ten hold about 3.8%. The specimen sequenced was blood. These receptors came from a woman under 30 in good health. Both conserved end residues are part of each CDR3. A D gene is named only where the DNA matches it firmly. Clone size is shown for a subset of rows, as once, few, many or a class of expanded clone.

clone size	V gene	D gene	J gene	CDR3 DNA	CDR3 protein
.	TRBV29-1	.	TRBJ2-7	TGCAGCGTGGGGGAGGACTCCTACAATGAGCAGTACTTC	CSVGEDSYNEQYF
.	TRBV7-9	.	TRBJ1-6	TGTGCCAGCAGCTCGGAGAACAGGGATTCACCCCTCCACTTT	CASSSENRDSPLHF
many	TRBV6-2/TRBV6-3	.	TRBJ1-2	TGTGCCAGCAGTTACTCGACAGGTGGTGATGGCTACACCTTC	CASSYSTGGDGYTF
few	TRBV20-1	.	TRBJ1-2	TGCAGTGCTAGAGAAAATAACAGGCCACAGAACTATGGCTACACCTTC	CSARENNRPQNYGYTF
.	TRBV25-1	.	TRBJ1-1	TGTGCCAGCAGTGAATCTTCCGCAGGGAACACTGAAGCTTTCTTT	CASSESSAGNTEAFF
.	TRBV4-3	.	TRBJ2-3	TGCGCCAGCAGCCAAGAGGTCGGGTCCACAGATACGCAGTATTTT	CASSQEVGSTDTQYF
.	TRBV7-9	.	TRBJ2-3	TGTGCCAGCAGCTTAAAGGGACCCAGCACAGATACGCAGTATTTT	CASSLKGPSTDTQYF
.	TRBV7-9	TRBD2	TRBJ2-3	TGTGCCAGCAGCTCCTTAGCGGGAGGGCCGGTCGATACGCAGTATTTT	CASSSLAGGPVDTQYF
few	TRBV7-2	.	TRBJ1-2	TGTGCCAGCAGCTTATATCGCAACCATGGCTACACCTTC	CASSLYRNHGYTF
few	TRBV15	.	TRBJ1-2	TGTGCCACCAGCAGAGATCCTGGGAGGGGCTATGGCTACACCTTC	CATSRDPGRGYGYTF
few	TRBV27	TRBD1	TRBJ1-2	TGTGCCAGCTCCTGGACAGGGGAGAACTATGGCTACACCTTC	CASSWTGENYGYTF
.	TRBV4-3	.	TRBJ2-1	TGCGCCAGCAGCCAAGATAGGGCGTTTAGGCAGTTCTTC	CASSQDRAFRQFF
.	TRBV6-2/TRBV6-3	TRBD2	TRBJ2-5	TGTGCCAGCAGTTACTGGCGGGAGATCGGCAATGAGCAGTACTTC	CASSYWREIGNEQYF
few	TRBV27	TRBD1	TRBJ2-1	TGTGCCAGCAGTTTAGCGACAGGGGGCATAGGGAATGAGCAGTTCTTC	CASSLATGGIGNEQFF
.	TRBV18	.	TRBJ2-5	TGTGCCGGCGGGACCCCGGGTAATGAGCAGTACTTC	CAGGTPGNEQYF
few	TRBV6-6	.	TRBJ1-6	TGTGCCAGCAGGGCAGGGACATCTCCCCTCCACTTT	CASRAGTSPLHF
.	TRBV11-2	.	TRBJ2-3	TGTGCCAGCAGCTTACGGGACCAAAATACGCAGTATTTT	CASSLRDQNTQYF
.	TRBV7-2	TRBD1	TRBJ2-3	TGTGCCAGCAGCATAACCGGGACAGGGGGCACAGATACGCAGTATTTT	CASSITGTGGTDTQYF
.	TRBV7-9	.	TRBJ2-1	TGTGCCAGCAGCTTGACACTAGATCCCTACAATGAGCAGTTCTTC	CASSLTLDPYNEQFF
.	TRBV6-6	.	TRBJ1-6	TGTGCCATCGCCTCCGGGGGCACGAATTCACCCCTCTACTTT	CAIASGGTNSPLYF
.	TRBV20-1	.	TRBJ2-3	TGCAGTGCTAGAGATCCCCGGGGATCCAATCCTTTTTTAGATACGCAGTATTTT	CSARDPRGSNPFLDTQYF
.	TRBV7-2	TRBD1	TRBJ1-4	TGTGCCAGCAGCCGGGGACAGAAGCCTAATGAAAAACTGTTTTTT	CASSRGQKPNEKLFF
few	TRBV5-6	TRBD1	TRBJ1-2	TGTGCCAGCAGCCCGGGACAGCTTGTTAACTATGGCTACACCTTC	CASSPGQLVNYGYTF
.	TRBV27	TRBD1	TRBJ1-2	TGTGCCAGCAGCCCCAGACAGGGGGCACGGGGCTACACCTTC	CASSPRQGARGYTF
.	TRBV27	TRBD1	TRBJ2-5	TGTGCCAGCAGTCCCGGGACAGGGCCGCAGTACTTC	CASSPGTGPQYF